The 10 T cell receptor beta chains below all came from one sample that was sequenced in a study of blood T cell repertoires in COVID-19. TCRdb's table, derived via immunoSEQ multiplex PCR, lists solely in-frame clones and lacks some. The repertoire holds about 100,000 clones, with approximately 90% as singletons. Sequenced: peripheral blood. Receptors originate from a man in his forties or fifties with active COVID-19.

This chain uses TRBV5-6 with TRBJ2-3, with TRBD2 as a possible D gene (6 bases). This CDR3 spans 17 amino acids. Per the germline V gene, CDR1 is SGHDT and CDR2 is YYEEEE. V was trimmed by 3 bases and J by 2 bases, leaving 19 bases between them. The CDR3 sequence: CASSSLRGGGVTDTQYF. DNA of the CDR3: TGTGCCAGCAGCTCCTTAAGAGGTGGCGGGGTCACAGATACGCAGTATTTT.

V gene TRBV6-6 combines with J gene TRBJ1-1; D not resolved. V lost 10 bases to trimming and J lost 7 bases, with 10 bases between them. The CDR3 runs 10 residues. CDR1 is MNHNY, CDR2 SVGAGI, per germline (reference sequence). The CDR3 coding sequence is TGTGCCATCGCAGGTTATGAAGCTTTCTTT. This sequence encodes CAIAGYEAFF.

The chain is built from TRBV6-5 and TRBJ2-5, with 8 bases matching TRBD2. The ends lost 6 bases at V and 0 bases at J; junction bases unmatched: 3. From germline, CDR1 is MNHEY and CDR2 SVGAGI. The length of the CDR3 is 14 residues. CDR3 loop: CASRQTSDQETQYF. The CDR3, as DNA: TGTGCCAGCAGACAGACTAGCGACCAAGAGACCCAGTACTTC.

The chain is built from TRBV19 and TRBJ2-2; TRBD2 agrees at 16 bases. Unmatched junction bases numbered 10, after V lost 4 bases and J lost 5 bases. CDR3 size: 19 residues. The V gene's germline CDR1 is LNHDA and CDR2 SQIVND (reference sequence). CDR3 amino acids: CASSRSGTSGRAGTGELFF. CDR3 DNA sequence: TGTGCCAGTAGTAGATCCGGGACTAGCGGGAGGGCCGGAACCGGGGAGCTGTTTTTT.

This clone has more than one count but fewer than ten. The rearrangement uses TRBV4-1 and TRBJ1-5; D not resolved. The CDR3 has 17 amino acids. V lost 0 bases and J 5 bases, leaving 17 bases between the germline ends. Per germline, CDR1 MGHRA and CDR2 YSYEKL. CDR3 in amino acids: CASSQDLTGGPYQPQHF. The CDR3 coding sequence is TGCGCCAGCAGCCAAGATTTGACCGGAGGACCCTATCAGCCCCAGCATTTT.

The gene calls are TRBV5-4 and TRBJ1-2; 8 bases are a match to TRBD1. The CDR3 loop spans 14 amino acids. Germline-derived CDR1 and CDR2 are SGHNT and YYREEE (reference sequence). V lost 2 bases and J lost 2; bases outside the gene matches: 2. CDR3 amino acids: CASSLTGGNYGYTF. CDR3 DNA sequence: TGTGCCAGCAGCTTAACAGGGGGGAACTATGGCTACACCTTC.

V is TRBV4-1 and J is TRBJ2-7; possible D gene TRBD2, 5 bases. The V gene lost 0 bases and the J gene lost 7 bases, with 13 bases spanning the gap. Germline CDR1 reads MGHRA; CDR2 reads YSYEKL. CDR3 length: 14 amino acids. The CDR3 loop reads CASSQEPRGLEQYF. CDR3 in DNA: TGCGCCAGCAGCCAAGAACCCCGCGGGCTAGAGCAGTACTTC.

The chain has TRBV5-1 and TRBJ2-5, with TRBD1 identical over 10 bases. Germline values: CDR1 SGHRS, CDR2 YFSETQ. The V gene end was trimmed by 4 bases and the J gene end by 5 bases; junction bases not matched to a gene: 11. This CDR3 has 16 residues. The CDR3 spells CASSPTRTGGPETQYF. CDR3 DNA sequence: TGCGCCAGCAGCCCAACCCGGACAGGGGGTCCGGAGACCCAGTACTTC.

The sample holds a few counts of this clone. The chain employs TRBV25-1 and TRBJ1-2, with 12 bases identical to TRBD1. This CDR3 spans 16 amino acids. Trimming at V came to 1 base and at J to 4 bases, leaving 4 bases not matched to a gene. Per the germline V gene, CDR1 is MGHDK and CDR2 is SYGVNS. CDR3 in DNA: TGTGCCAGCAGTGAATTGGGGACAGGGGGCGCCTATGGCTACACCTTC. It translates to CASSELGTGGAYGYTF.

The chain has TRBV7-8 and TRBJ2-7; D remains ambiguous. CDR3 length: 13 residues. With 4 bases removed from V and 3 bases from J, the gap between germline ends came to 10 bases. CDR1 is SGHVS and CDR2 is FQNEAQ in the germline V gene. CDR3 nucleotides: TGTGCCAGCAGCTCATATCAGGACTACGAGCAGTACGTC. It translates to CASSSYQDYEQYV.